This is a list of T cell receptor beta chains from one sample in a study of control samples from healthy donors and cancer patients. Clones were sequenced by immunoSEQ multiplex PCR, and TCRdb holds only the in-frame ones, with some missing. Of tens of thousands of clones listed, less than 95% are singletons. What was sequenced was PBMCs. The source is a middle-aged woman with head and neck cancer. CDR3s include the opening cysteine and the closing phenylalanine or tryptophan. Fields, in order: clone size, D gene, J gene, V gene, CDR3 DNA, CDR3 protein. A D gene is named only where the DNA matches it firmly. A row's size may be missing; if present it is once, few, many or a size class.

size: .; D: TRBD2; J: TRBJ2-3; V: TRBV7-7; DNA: TGTGCCAGCAGCCTAGGGACTAGCGGTCCCGGAACAGATACGCAGTATTTT; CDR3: CASSLGTSGPGTDTQYF
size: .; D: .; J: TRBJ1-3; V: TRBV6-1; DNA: TGTGCCAGCAGTGAAGCGAGACGGCACACCATATATTTT; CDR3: CASSEARRHTIYF
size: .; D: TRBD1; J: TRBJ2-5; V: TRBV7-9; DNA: TGTGCCAGCAGTCCCGGGACAGGGACCGAGACCCAGTACTTC; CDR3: CASSPGTGTETQYF
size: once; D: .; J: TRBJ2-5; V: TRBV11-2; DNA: TGTGCCAGCAGCTCCACCAGGGCTAGCGAGACCCAGTACTTC; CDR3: CASSSTRASETQYF
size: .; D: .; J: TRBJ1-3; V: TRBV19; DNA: TGTGCCAGTACCCACCCGTCGGCTGGAAACACCATATATTTT; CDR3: CASTHPSAGNTIYF
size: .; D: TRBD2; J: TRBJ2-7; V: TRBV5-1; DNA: TGCGCCAGCAGCTTGGTTGAGCGGGAGGTCTACGAGCAGTACTTC; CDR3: CASSLVEREVYEQYF
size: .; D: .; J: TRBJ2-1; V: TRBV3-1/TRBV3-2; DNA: TGTGCCAGCAGCCAAGATCATTCTAGGAGAGAGCAGTTCTTC; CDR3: CASSQDHSRREQFF
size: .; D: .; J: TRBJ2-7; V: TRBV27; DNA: TGTGCCAGCAGTCCCCTCCGGAGCGGCGCCTACGAGCAGTACTTC; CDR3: CASSPLRSGAYEQYF
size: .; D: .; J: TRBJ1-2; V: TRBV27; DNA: TGTGCCAGCAGTTTACTCGGCATCGGAGCTAACTATGGCTACACCTTC; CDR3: CASSLLGIGANYGYTF
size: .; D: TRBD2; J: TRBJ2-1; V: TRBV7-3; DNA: TGTGCCAGCAGCCGATGGGGGACTAGCGGGAGACAATCCTACAATGAGCAGTTCTTC; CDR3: CASSRWGTSGRQSYNEQFF
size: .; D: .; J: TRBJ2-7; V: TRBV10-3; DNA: TGTGCCATCAGGGGGACCGGGCCTCTAGCTTACGAGCAGTACTTC; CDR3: CAIRGTGPLAYEQYF
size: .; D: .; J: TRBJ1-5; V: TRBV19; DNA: TGTGCCAGTAAAAGGGATGGCAATCAGCCCCAGCATTTT; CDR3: CASKRDGNQPQHF
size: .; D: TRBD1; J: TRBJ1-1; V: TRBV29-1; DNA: TGCAGCGTTGATAAAGGAGGGCAGGGGGACGGGAACACTGAAGCTTTCTTT; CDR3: CSVDKGGQGDGNTEAFF
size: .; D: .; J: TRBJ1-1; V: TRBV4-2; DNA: TGTGCCAGCAGCCAAGCGGAGGGGAGAAGGACTGAAGCTTTCTTT; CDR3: CASSQAEGRRTEAFF
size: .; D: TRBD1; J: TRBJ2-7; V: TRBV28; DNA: TGTGCCAGCAGTACATACTCCGGGACAGGGGTCTTCTACGAGCAGTACTTC; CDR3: CASSTYSGTGVFYEQYF
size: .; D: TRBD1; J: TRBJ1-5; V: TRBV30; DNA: TGTGCCTGGAGTGGACCGCGGACAGGCAAATTTAGCAATCAGCCCCAGCATTTT; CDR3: CAWSGPRTGKFSNQPQHF
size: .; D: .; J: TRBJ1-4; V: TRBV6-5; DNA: TGTGCCAGCAGCGGACTGAGGACTAATGAAAAACTGTTTTTT; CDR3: CASSGLRTNEKLFF
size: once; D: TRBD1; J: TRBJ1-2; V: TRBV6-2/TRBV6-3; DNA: TGTGCCAGCAGTTACGCAGGGGGCATAGACTATGGCTACACCTTC; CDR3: CASSYAGGIDYGYTF
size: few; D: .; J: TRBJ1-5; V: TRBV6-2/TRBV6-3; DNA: TGTGCCAGCAGTAGCGGCCGAGGAAGCCAGCCCCAGCATTTT; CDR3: CASSSGRGSQPQHF
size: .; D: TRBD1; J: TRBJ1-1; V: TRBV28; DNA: TGTGCCAGCTCCACAGGGGACACTGAAGCTTTCTTT; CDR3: CASSTGDTEAFF
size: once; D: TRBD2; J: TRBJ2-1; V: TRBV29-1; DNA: TGCAGCGTTGATGAGGGGACTAGCGGGAAAGTCGGGCAGTTCTTC; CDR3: CSVDEGTSGKVGQFF
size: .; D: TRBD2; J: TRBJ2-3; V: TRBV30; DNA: TGTGCCTGGAGTCCCCCGGGGGTACGGGAGGGCCGGTCGCAGTATTTT; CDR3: CAWSPPGVREGRSQYF
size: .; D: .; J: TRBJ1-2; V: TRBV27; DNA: TGTGCCAGCAGTTTATCCCCGAACTATGGCTACACCTTC; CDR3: CASSLSPNYGYTF
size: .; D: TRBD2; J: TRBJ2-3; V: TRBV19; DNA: TGTGCCAGTAGTATCCCCCGACTAGCGGGGACAGATACGCAGTATTTT; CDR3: CASSIPRLAGTDTQYF
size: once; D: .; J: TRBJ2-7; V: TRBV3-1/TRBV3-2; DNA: TGTGCCAGCAGCCAAGCTGGTAGCTCCTACGAGCAGTACTTC; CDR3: CASSQAGSSYEQYF